This TCR beta chain was sequenced during a study of blood T cell repertoires in COVID-19. Study details: PBMCs, B-cell-depleted T cells, or T cells were the source of the cDNA or gDNA that made up the material.

This CDR3 is built from 13 residues. Germline loops: CDR1 MNHEY, CDR2 SVGEGT. V dropped 2 bases and J dropped 7 bases, with 11 bases sitting between them. Authors' analysis steps: Scientists estimated how many nucleated cells there were by amplifying reference gene primers. The data were produced by immunoSEQ multiplex PCR, yet TCRdb's version contains in-frame clones alone and is incomplete. The V and J calls and clone size come from that table; D and trimming were worked out from the DNA. Here the sample spans about 340,000 clones, more than 70% being singletons. The chain carries TRBV6-2 or TRBV6-3 and TRBJ1-2; the D gene is possibly TRBD1 (5 bases). This TCR was sampled from a woman between 65 and 79 years old with COVID-19, enrolled during active disease. Material: peripheral blood. DNA for the CDR3: TGTGCCAGCAGTTACCCAGGGCAAGCTGGCTACACCTTC. Protein: CASSYPGQAGYTF.